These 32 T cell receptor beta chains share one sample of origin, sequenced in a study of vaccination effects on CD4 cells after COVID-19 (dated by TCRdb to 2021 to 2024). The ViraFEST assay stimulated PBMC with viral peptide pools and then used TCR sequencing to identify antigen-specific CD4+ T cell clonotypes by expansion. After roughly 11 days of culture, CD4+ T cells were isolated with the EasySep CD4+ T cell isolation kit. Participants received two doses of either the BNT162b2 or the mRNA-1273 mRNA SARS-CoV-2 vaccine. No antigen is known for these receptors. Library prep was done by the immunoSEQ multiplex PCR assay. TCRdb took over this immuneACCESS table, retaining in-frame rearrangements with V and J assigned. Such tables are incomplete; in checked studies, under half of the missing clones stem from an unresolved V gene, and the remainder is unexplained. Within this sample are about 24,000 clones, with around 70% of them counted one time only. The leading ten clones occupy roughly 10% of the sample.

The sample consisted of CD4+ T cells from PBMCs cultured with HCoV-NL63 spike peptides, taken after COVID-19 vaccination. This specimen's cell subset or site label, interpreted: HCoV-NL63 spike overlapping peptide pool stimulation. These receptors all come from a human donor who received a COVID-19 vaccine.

In nucleotides, the CDR3 is TGTGCCAGTAGTATACGGACAGGGTATAGGAATCAGCCCCAGCATTTT. This gives the protein CASSIRTGYRNQPQHF. The rearrangement joins TRBV19 to TRBJ1-5, with 8 bases matching TRBD1. CDR3 size: 16 residues. CDR1 is LNHDA, CDR2 SQIVND, per germline (reference sequence). V trimming: 2 bases; J trimming: 4 bases; junction bases outside the gene matches: 7.

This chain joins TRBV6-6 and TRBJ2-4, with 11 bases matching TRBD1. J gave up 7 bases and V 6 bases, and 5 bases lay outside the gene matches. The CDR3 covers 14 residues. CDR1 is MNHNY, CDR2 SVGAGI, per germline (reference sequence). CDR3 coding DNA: TGTGCCAGCAGAGCCGGGACAGGGGGGAACATTCAGTACTTC. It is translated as CASRAGTGGNIQYF.

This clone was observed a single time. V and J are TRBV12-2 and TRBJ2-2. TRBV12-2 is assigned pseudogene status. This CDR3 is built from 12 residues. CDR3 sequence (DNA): TGTGCAAGTCGTAGGGACACCGGGGAGCTGTTTTTT. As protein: CASRRDTGELFF.

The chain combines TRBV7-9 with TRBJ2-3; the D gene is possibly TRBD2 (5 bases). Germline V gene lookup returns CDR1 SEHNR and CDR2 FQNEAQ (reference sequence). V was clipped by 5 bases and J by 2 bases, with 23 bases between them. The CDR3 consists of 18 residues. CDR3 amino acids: CASSPFPTSETPTDTQYF. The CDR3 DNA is TGTGCCAGCAGCCCCTTCCCCACTAGTGAGACCCCCACAGATACGCAGTATTTT.

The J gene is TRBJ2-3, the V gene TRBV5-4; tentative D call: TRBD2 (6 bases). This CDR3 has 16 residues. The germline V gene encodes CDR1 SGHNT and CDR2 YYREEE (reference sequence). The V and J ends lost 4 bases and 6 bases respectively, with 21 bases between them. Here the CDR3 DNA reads TGTGCCAGCAGCGGCGGGACTCACTTTTTGTATGATACGCAGTATTTT. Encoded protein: CASSGGTHFLYDTQYF. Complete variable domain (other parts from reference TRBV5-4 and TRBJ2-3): ETGVTQSPTHLIKTRGQQVTLRCSSQSGHNTVSWYQQALGQGPQFIFQYYREEENGRGNFPPRFSGLQFPNYSSELNVNALELDDSALYLCASSGGTHFLYDTQYFGPGTRLTVL.

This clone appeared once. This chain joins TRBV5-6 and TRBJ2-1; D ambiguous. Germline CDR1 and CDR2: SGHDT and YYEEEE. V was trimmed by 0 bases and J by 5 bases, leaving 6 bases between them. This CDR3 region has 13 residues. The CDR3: CASSLENNNEQFF. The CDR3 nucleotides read TGTGCCAGCAGCTTGGAGAACAACAATGAGCAGTTCTTC.

The CDR3 here is CASSSQVYGYTF. The DNA of the CDR3 is TGTGCCAGCAGTTCACAGGTATACGGCTACACCTTC. The rearrangement uses TRBV6-5 and TRBJ1-2, with D perhaps matching TRBD1 (5 bases). V lost 4 bases and J 8 bases, leaving 11 bases between the germline ends. CDR3 length: 12 amino acids. CDR1 is MNHEY, CDR2 SVGAGI, per germline.

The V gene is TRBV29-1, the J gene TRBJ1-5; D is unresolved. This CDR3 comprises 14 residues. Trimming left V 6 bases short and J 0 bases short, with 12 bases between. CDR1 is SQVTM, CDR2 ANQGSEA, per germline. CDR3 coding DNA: TGCAGCGTCTCCGGGCCTTATAGCAATCAGCCCCAGCATTTT. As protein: CSVSGPYSNQPQHF.

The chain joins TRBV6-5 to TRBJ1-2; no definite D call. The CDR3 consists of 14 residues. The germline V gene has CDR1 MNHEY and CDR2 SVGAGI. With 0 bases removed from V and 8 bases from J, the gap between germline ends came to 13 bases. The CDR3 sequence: CASSYSVPSGGYTF. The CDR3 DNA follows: TGTGCCAGCAGTTACTCGGTCCCATCGGGGGGCTACACCTTC.

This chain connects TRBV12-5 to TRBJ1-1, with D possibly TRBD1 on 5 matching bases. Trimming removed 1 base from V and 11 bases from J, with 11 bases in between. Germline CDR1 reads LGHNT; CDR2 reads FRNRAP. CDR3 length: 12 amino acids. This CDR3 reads CASGLGTIQAFF. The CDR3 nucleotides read TGTGCTAGTGGTTTGGGGACAATCCAGGCTTTCTTT. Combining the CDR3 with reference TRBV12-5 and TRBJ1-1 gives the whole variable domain DARVTQTPRHKVTEMGQEVTMRCQPILGHNTVFWYRQTMMQGLELLAYFRNRAPLDDSGMPKDRFSAEMPDATLATLKIQPSEPRDSAVYFCASGLGTIQAFFGQGTRLTVV.

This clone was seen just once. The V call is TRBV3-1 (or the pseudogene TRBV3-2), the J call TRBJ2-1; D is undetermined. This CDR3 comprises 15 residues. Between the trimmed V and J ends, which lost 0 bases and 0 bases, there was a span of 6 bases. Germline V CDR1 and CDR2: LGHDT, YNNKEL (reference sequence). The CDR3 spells CASSQDGLSYNEQFF. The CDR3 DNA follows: TGTGCCAGCAGCCAAGATGGTCTCTCCTACAATGAGCAGTTCTTC.

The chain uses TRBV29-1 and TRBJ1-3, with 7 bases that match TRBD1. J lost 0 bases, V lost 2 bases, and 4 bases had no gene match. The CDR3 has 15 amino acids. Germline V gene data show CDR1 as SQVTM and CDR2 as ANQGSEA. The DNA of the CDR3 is TGCAGCGTTGAAAAGGGACAGAACTCTGGAAACACCATATATTTT. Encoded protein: CSVEKGQNSGNTIYF.

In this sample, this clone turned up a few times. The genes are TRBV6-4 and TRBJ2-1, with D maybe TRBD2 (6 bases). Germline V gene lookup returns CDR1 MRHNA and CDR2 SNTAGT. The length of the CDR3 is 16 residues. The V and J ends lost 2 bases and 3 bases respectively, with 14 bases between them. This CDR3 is CASSDTSGVGYNEQFF. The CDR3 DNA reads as TGTGCCAGCAGTGACACTTCGGGGGTAGGCTACAATGAGCAGTTCTTC.

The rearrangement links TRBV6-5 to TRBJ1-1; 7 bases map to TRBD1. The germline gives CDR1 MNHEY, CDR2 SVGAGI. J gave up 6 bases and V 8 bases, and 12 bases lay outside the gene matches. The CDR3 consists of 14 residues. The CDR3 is CASAAGTVGAEAFF. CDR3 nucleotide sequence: TGTGCCAGCGCGGCAGGGACAGTGGGCGCTGAAGCTTTCTTT.

The CDR3 reads CASSEALQGVGYTF. CDR3 in DNA: TGTGCCAGCAGTGAAGCGCTTCAAGGGGTTGGCTACACCTTC. This chain joins TRBV2 and TRBJ1-2; D may be TRBD1 (5 bases). This CDR3 contains 14 residues. The V gene lost 0 bases and the J gene lost 7 bases, with 12 bases spanning the gap. Germline assignment: CDR1 SNHLY and CDR2 FYNNEI.

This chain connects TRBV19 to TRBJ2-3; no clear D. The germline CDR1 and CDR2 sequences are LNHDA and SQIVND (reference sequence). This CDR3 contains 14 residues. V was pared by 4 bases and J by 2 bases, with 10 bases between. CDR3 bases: TGTGCCAGTAGTACTTGGACCTACACAGATACGCAGTATTTT. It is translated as CASSTWTYTDTQYF. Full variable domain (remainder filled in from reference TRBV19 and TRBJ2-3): DGGITQSPKYLFRKEGQNVTLSCEQNLNHDAMYWYRQDPGQGLRLIYYSQIVNDFQKGDIAEGYSVSREKKESFPLTVTSAQKNPTAFYLCASSTWTYTDTQYFGPGTRLTVL.

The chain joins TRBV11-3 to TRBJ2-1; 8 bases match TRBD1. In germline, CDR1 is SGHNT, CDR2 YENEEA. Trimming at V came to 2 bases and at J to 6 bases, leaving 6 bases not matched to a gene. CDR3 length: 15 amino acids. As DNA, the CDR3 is TGTGCCAGCAGCTTATCCGGACAGGGTAGCAATGAGCAGTTCTTC. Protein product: CASSLSGQGSNEQFF.

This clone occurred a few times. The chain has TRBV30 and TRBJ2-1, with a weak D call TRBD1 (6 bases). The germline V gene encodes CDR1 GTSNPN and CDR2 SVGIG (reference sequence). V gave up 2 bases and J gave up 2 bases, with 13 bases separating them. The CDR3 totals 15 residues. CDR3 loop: CAWSRDTSAYNEQFF. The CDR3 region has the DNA TGTGCCTGGAGTCGGGACACCAGCGCCTACAATGAGCAGTTCTTC.

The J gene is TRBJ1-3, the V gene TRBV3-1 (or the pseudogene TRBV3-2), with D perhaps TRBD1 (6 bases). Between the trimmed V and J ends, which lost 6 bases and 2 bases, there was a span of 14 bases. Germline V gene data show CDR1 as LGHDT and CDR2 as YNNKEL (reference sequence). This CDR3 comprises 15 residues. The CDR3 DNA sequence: TGTGCCAGCAGAAATCCCGGGACAACTGGAAACACCATATATTTT. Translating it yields CASRNPGTTGNTIYF.

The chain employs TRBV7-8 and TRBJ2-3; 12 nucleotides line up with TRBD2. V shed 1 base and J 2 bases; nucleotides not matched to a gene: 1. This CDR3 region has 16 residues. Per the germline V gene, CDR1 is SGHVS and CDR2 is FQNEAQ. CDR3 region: CASSLGTSGTTDTQYF. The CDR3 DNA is TGTGCCAGCAGCTTAGGGACTAGCGGGACCACAGATACGCAGTATTTT.

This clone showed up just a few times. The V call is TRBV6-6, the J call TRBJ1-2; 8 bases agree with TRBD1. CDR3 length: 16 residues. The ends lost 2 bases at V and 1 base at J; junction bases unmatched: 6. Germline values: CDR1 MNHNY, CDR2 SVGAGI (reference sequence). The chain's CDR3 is CASSYRQGRGNYGYTF. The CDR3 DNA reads TGTGCCAGCAGTTACCGACAGGGGAGGGGTAACTATGGCTACACCTTC.

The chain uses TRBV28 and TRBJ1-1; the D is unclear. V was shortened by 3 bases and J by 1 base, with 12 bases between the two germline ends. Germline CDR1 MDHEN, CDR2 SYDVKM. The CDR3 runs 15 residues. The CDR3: CASSLGWEGNTEAFF. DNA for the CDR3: TGTGCCAGCAGTTTGGGGTGGGAAGGGAACACTGAAGCTTTCTTT.

CDR3 in amino acids: CASRQKEDRSSYNSPLHF. The CDR3 bases are TGTGCCAGCCGTCAGAAGGAGGACAGGAGCTCCTATAATTCACCCCTCCACTTT. The J gene is TRBJ1-6, the V gene TRBV5-6; the match to TRBD1 covers 7 bases. CDR3 size: 18 residues. The J segment lost 0 bases and the V segment lost 7 bases, leaving 13 bases of the junction unmatched. The germline gives CDR1 SGHDT, CDR2 YYEEEE.

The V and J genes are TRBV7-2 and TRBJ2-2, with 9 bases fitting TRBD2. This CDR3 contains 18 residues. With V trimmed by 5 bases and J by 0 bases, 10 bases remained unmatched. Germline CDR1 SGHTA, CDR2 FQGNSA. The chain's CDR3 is CASSQAGGIFANTGELFF. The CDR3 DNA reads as TGTGCCAGCAGCCAGGCGGGGGGGATCTTCGCGAACACCGGGGAGCTGTTTTTT.

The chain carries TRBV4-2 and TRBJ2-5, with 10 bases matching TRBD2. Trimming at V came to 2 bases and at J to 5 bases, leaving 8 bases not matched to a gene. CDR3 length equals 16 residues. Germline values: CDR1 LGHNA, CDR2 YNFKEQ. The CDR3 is CASSQSAGTSVETQYF. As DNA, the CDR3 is TGTGCCAGCAGCCAAAGTGCCGGGACTAGCGTTGAGACCCAGTACTTC.

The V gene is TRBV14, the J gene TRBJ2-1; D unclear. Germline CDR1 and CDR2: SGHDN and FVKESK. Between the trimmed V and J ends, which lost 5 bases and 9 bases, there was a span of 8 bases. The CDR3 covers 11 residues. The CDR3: CASSAWGEQFF. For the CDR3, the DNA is TGTGCCAGCAGCGCATGGGGTGAGCAGTTCTTC.

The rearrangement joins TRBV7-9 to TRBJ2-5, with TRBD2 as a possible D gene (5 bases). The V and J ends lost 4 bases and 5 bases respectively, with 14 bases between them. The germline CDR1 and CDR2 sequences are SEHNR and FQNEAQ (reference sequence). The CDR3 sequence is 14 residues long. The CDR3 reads CASSSGSGEETQYF. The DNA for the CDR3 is TGTGCCAGCAGCTCAGGCAGTGGGGAGGAGACCCAGTACTTC.

CDR3 in amino acids: CASSLSPRQGLGTEAFF. For the CDR3, the DNA is TGTGCCAGTAGTCTCTCGCCAAGACAGGGATTGGGCACTGAAGCTTTCTTT. The genes are TRBV19 and TRBJ1-1, with 7 bases identical to TRBD1. Germline assignment: CDR1 LNHDA and CDR2 SQIVND (reference sequence). This CDR3 comprises 17 residues. The V segment lost 5 bases and the J segment 4 bases; nucleotides outside the gene matches: 16.

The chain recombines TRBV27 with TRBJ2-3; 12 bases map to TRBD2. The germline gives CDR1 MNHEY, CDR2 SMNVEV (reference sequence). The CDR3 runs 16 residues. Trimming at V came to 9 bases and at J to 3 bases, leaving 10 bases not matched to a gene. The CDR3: CARRLAGVRSTDTQYF. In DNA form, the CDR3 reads TGTGCCAGGAGACTAGCGGGAGTCAGGAGTACAGATACGCAGTATTTT.

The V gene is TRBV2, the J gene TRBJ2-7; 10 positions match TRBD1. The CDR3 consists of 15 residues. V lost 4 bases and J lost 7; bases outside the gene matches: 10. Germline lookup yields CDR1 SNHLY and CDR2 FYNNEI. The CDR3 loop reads CASSVPGQGKGEQYF. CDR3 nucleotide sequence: TGTGCCAGCAGTGTACCGGGACAGGGGAAGGGAGAGCAGTACTTC. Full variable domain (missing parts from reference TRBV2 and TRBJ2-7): EPEVTQTPSHQVTQMGQEVILRCVPISNHLYFYWYRQILGQKVEFLVSFYNNEISEKSEIFDDQFSVERPDGSNFTLKIRSTKLEDSAMYFCASSVPGQGKGEQYFGPGTRLTVT.

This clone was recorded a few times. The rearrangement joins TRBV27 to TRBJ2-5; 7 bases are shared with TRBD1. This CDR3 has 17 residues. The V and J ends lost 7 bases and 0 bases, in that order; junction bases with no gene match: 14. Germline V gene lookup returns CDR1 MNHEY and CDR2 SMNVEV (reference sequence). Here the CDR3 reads CASTKTGSAQYQETQYF. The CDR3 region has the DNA TGTGCCAGCACAAAGACAGGGTCGGCCCAATACCAAGAGACCCAGTACTTC.

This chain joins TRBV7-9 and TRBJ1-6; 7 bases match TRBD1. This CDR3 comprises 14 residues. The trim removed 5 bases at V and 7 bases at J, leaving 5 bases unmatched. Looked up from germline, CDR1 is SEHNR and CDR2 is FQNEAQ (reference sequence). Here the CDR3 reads CASSPGQRNSPLHF. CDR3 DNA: TGTGCCAGCAGCCCGGGACAGAGAAATTCACCCCTCCACTTT.